The clone carrying this T cell receptor beta chain was detected only a few times. Individual cDNA molecules received unique molecular identifiers in the library. From the RACE reads, TCRdb called clonotypes with MiXCR, one entry per CDR3 protein. The top ten clones hold 5.6% of a sample with 35,000 to 50,000 distinct CDR3 sequences, 3% to 4.5% of them seen once. CDR1 and CDR2 from the germline V gene are MNHEY and SMNVEV (reference sequence). The CDR3 runs to 17 residues. V was shortened by 6 bases and J by 2 bases, with 19 bases between the two germline ends. This sample is drawn from a study of human T cells and chemical hapten exposure. Time point reported: healthy volunteer bleed at 6 weeks. Someone pulled total RNA out of unfractionated whole blood.

V is TRBV27 and J is TRBJ2-2; either TRBD1 or TRBD2 may supply D (6 bases each). Specimen: whole blood. The source is a human donor in good health. Some clones in this sample may be carry-over from other donors' samples. The CDR3 nucleotides are TGTGCCAGCAGCTCCCTTTCCCGGGGGCAAAACACCGGGGAGCTGTTTTTT. This gives the protein CASSSLSRGQNTGELFF.